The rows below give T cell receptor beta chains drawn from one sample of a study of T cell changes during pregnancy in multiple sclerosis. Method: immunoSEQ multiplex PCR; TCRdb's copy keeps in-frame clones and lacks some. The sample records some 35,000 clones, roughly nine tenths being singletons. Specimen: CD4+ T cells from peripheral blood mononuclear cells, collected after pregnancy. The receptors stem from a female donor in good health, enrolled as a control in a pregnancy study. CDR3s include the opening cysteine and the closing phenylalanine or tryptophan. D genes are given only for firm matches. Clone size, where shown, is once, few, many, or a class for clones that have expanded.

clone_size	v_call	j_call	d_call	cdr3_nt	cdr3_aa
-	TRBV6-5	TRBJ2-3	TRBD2	TGTGCCAGCAGTGACTCCGGGACTAGAGTGGATACGCAGTATTTT	CASSDSGTRVDTQYF
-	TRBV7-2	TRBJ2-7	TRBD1	TGTGCCAGCAGCTTAGCCCGGGACAGGGCTCAGTACTTC	CASSLARDRAQYF
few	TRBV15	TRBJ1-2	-	TGTGCCACCAGCAGAGATACTTTGGGGAGGGGAGCCTATGGCTACACCTTC	CATSRDTLGRGAYGYTF
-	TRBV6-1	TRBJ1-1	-	TGTGCCAGCAGTGAAACCCTCTGGGAGGGACGCCGGAACACTGAAGCTTTCTTT	CASSETLWEGRRNTEAFF
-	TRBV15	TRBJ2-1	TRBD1	TGTGCCACCAGCAACGGACAGGGGGTAGGTGAGCAGTTCTTC	CATSNGQGVGEQFF
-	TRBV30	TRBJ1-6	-	TGTGCCTGGAGCCCGGACAGACCCAATTCACCCCTCCACTTT	CAWSPDRPNSPLHF
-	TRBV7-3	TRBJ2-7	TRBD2	TGTGCCAGCAGCCCCGGGACTAGCGGTCCCTACGAGCAGTACTTC	CASSPGTSGPYEQYF
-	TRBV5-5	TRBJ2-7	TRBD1	TGTGCCAGCAGCTTTGTGGGACAGGGCTCCTACGAGCAGTACTTC	CASSFVGQGSYEQYF
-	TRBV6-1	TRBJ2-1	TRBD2	TGTGCCAGCAGTGAAGGGACTAGCGGGAGGTTAGGGGCCTACAATGAGCAGTTCTTC	CASSEGTSGRLGAYNEQFF
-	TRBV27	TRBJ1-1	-	TGTGCCAGCAGTCAACAGGGCGGAGGCACTGAAGCTTTCTTT	CASSQQGGGTEAFF
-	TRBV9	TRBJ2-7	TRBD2	TGTGCCAGCAGCCCGAGAGGGGGCCCGGGACTAGCGGGGGCCCCCTACGAGCAGTACTTC	CASSPRGGPGLAGAPYEQYF
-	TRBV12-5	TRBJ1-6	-	TGTGCTAGTGGTTTGGTACATGCAGGCCTAAATTCACCCCTCCACTTT	CASGLVHAGLNSPLHF
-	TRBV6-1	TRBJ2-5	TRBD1	TGTGCCAGCAGTGAAGTTGTAGGACAGGGGGGAGAGACCCAGTACTTC	CASSEVVGQGGETQYF
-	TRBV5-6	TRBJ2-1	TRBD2	TGTGCCAGCGGACGACTAGCGGGAGGGACCTACAATGAGCAGTTCTTC	CASGRLAGGTYNEQFF
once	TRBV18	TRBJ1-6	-	TGTGCCAGCTCATCTGACAGGCCGGGGATAGCCCCCCTCCACTTT	CASSSDRPGIAPLHF
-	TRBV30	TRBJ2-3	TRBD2	TGTGCCTGGAGTGTGCGGCGGGAGGGGGGCACAGATACGCAGTATTTT	CAWSVRREGGTDTQYF
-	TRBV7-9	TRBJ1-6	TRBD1	TGTGCCAGCAGTCTGGGACAGGTGGGGAATAATTCACCCCTCCACTTT	CASSLGQVGNNSPLHF
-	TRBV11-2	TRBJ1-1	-	TGTGCCAGCAGCTTCAGGGTCGGACCTCAGAACACTGAAGCTTTCTTT	CASSFRVGPQNTEAFF
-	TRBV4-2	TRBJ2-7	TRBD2	TGTGCCAGCAGCCAAGATGGTTCGGGGGGTTCCTACGAGCAGTACTTC	CASSQDGSGGSYEQYF
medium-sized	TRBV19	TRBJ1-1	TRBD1	TGTGCCAGTAGTTTTGGACAGGGGACTGAAGCTTTCTTT	CASSFGQGTEAFF
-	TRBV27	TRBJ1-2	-	TGTGCCAGCAGCGGGACATTGGGGCACATTTATGGCTACACCTTC	CASSGTLGHIYGYTF
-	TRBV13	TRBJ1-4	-	TGTGCCAGCAGCCCTAGGGGTACTTCCTACAGGGAAAAACTGTTTTTT	CASSPRGTSYREKLFF
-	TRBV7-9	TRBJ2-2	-	TGTGCCAGCAGCTTAGCGCGGAACGGGGAGCTGTTTTTT	CASSLARNGELFF
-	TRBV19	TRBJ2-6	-	TGTGCCAGTCGGAGATCTGGGGCCAACGTCCTGACTTTC	CASRRSGANVLTF
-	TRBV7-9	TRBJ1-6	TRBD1	TGTGCCAGCAGCCGACAGGGGTACGATTCACCCCTCCACTTT	CASSRQGYDSPLHF
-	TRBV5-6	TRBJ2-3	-	TGTGCCAGCAGCTCCTCAGCCCCGGGGGTTAGCACAGATACGCAGTATTTT	CASSSSAPGVSTDTQYF